These 8 T cell receptor beta chains share one sample of origin, sequenced in a study of blood T cell repertoires in COVID-19. TCRdb keeps only in-frame clones here, not all; method: immunoSEQ multiplex PCR. The data hold over 95,000 clones, with roughly 90% observed a single time. Sample: peripheral blood. The receptors were gathered from a human donor with acute or convalescent COVID-19. The donor label of this sample is uncertain.

This sequence joins TRBV4-1 and TRBJ2-1; 7 positions match TRBD2. This CDR3 is 16 amino acids long. The germline V gene encodes CDR1 MGHRA and CDR2 YSYEKL. The J segment lost 4 bases and the V segment lost 0 bases, leaving 6 bases of the junction unmatched. The CDR3 sequence is CASSQELAREYNEQFF. The CDR3 nucleotides are TGCGCCAGCAGCCAAGAACTAGCGAGGGAATACAATGAGCAGTTCTTC.

This clone was picked up a small number of times. The chain is built from TRBV5-1 and TRBJ2-5; tentatively, D is TRBD2 (5 bases). V lost 4 bases and J 1 base, leaving 11 bases between the germline ends. CDR1 and CDR2 from the germline V gene are SGHRS and YFSETQ. The CDR3 consists of 14 residues. The CDR3 region has the DNA TGCGCCAGCAGCCCCGCCCGGGGCCAAGAGACCCAGTACTTC. Translating it yields CASSPARGQETQYF.

Only one count was recorded for this clone. This chain's CDR3 is CSVDSMQNRYGYTF. The CDR3 DNA follows: TGCAGCGTTGATTCGATGCAGAATCGATATGGCTACACCTTC. The rearrangement joins TRBV29-1 to TRBJ1-2, with unresolved D. V lost 3 bases to trimming and J lost 5 bases, with 16 bases between them. Germline CDR1 and CDR2: SQVTM and ANQGSEA. The CDR3 consists of 14 residues.

The chain recombines TRBV5-4 with TRBJ1-1, with 11 bases fitting TRBD1. V lost 2 bases to trimming and J lost 5 bases; unmatched junction nucleotides: 2. CDR3 length equals 14 residues. The germline V gene encodes CDR1 SGHNT and CDR2 YYREEE (reference sequence). This CDR3 reads CASSFGQGATEAFF. For the CDR3, the DNA is TGTGCCAGCAGCTTTGGACAGGGGGCAACTGAAGCTTTCTTT. Using reference TRBV5-4 and TRBJ1-1 for the parts outside the CDR3, the full variable domain is ETGVTQSPTHLIKTRGQQVTLRCSSQSGHNTVSWYQQALGQGPQFIFQYYREEENGRGNFPPRFSGLQFPNYSSELNVNALELDDSALYLCASSFGQGATEAFFGQGTRLTVV.

The gene calls are TRBV15 and TRBJ2-2, with D perhaps TRBD1 (6 bases). Germline-derived CDR1 and CDR2 are LNHNV and YYDKDF (reference sequence). The CDR3 consists of 13 residues. Trimming shortened V by 8 bases and J by 0 bases, and 7 bases separated the two germline ends. In DNA form, the CDR3 reads TGTGCCACCGGGACATCGAACACCGGGGAGCTGTTTTTT. It encodes CATGTSNTGELFF.

This sequence joins TRBV4-3 and TRBJ1-1; D uncertain. The germline V gene has CDR1 LGHNA and CDR2 YSLEER. Trimming took 0 bases from V and 5 from J, leaving 16 bases between them. The CDR3 runs to 16 residues. DNA of the CDR3: TGCGCCAGCAGCCAAGAAACCGGGTTGGCAACGACTGAAGCTTTCTTT. Amino acid sequence: CASSQETGLATTEAFF.

This clone is a singleton in its sample. The gene calls are TRBV28 and TRBJ2-7; D unresolved. Germline V gene sequence: CDR1 MDHEN, CDR2 SYDVKM. V lost 5 bases and J 2 bases, leaving 10 bases between the germline ends. The CDR3 covers 13 residues. The CDR3 bases are TGTGCCAGCAGTCTTTCGACACCCTACGAGCAGTACTTC. Translated, it gives CASSLSTPYEQYF.

The V call is TRBV5-1, the J call TRBJ1-5; 7 nucleotides align to TRBD1. The CDR3 length is 15 residues. Unmatched junction bases numbered 4, after V lost 0 bases and J lost 4 bases. Germline V gives CDR1 SGHRS, CDR2 YFSETQ. The DNA for the CDR3 is TGCGCCAGCAGCTTGGGGGGGACAGAGAATCAGCCCCAGCATTTT. As protein: CASSLGGTENQPQHF.